Here is one T cell receptor beta chain with its context. Its antigen is unknown. The data were obtained in a study of monozygotic twins with inflammatory bowel disease. Researchers isolated total RNA from whole blood without sorting T cells. The study, taken as a whole, reports: Resolution of different T cell subtypes was not achieved.

With around 16 and 10 cycles respectively, two nested PCRs were carried out on TCRalpha and TCRbeta cDNA. TCRdb re-analyzed the 5' RACE reads; it lists each CDR3 protein once, without DNA. The table for this sample gives roughly 200,000 distinct CDR3 sequences. This TCR was sampled from a human donor with ulcerative colitis or Crohn's disease, or a healthy co-twin of an affected twin (not recorded which). The sequenced material came from blood.

The CDR3 spells CASSTMGSGPQAFF. The V and J genes are TRBV6-1 and TRBJ1-1. Germline loops: CDR1 MNHNS, CDR2 SASEGT. CDR3 length: 14 amino acids.